A selection of T cell receptor beta chains follows, all from one sample in a study of CD8 T cells in Susac syndrome. TCRdb re-called the immunoSEQ multiplex PCR reads through MiXCR, storing one row per CDR3 protein. Here the sample spans 190,000 or so distinct CDR3 sequences, roughly 96% being singletons. Sequencing used CD4+ T cells from PBMCs. Receptor source: a human donor with multiple sclerosis. Each CDR3 is given with its conserved first and last residue. The D gene is left open where the match is weak. Clone sizes are given selectively: once, few, many, or a class where the clone is expanded.

j_gene	v_gene	d_gene	abundance	CDR3nt	CDR3aa
TRBJ2-1	TRBV9	TRBD2	NA	TGTGCCAGCAGCGGGACTAGCGGGACCTACAATGAGCAGTTCTTC	CASSGTSGTYNEQFF
TRBJ2-1	TRBV6-1	TRBD1	NA	TGTGCCAGCACAGGACAGGGAATATACAATGAGCAGTTCTTC	CASTGQGIYNEQFF
TRBJ2-7	TRBV28	NA	NA	TGTGCCAGCAGTTTCGGCTGGTCCCACGAGCAGTACTTC	CASSFGWSHEQYF
TRBJ1-4	TRBV20-1	NA	NA	TGCAGTGCCTGGACAGAAAATGAAAAACTGTTTTTT	CSAWTENEKLFF
TRBJ1-2	TRBV3-1	TRBD1	NA	TGTGCCAGCAGCCAAGAAACCAGGGGGAGCTATGGCTACACCTTC	CASSQETRGSYGYTF
TRBJ2-1	TRBV20-1	NA	NA	TGCAGTGCTAGAGATACGAGGGGGGATGAGCAGTTCTTC	CSARDTRGDEQFF
TRBJ1-2	TRBV27	TRBD1	NA	TGTGCCAGCGGGGACCGACAGGGGGGTGGCTACACCTTC	CASGDRQGGGYTF
TRBJ2-7	TRBV3-1	NA	NA	TGTGCCAGCAGCCAAGTGGGGGCGGCCGTGTGGGAGCAGTACTTC	CASSQVGAAVWEQYF
TRBJ1-5	TRBV19	TRBD1	NA	TGTGCCAGTAGTACGGGGCCCGGACAGGGTGGGAATCAGCCCCAGCATTTT	CASSTGPGQGGNQPQHF
TRBJ2-3	TRBV20-1	NA	NA	TGCAGTGCTAGAGACCGCGGACAGGGAGGGGATACGCAGTATTTT	CSARDRGQGGDTQYF
TRBJ2-2	TRBV2	NA	few	TGTGCCAGCAGTGTAAGAACCGGGGAGCTGTTTTTT	CASSVRTGELFF
TRBJ2-5	TRBV15	NA	NA	TGTGCCACCAGCAGAGCTTTACTGTTCACAGAGACCCAGTACTTC	CATSRALLFTETQYF
TRBJ2-1	TRBV20-1	NA	NA	TGCAGTGCTTGGGGCAATGAGCAGTTCTTC	CSAWGNEQFF
TRBJ2-1	TRBV14	NA	once	TGTGCCAGCAGCCAAGGCAGGAAAAATGAGCAGTTCTTC	CASSQGRKNEQFF
TRBJ1-5	TRBV4-1	NA	once	TGCGCCAGCAGCCAAGATTATGGCACAGGGCGTCAGCCCCAGCATTTT	CASSQDYGTGRQPQHF
TRBJ2-2	TRBV20-1	NA	once	TGCAGTGCTAGGAGGAAGGGGGTGATGGGCACCGGGGAGCTGTTTTTT	CSARRKGVMGTGELFF
TRBJ1-2	TRBV20-1	NA	few	TGCAGTGCTAGAGATTATGGCTACACCTTC	CSARDYGYTF
TRBJ2-1	TRBV29-1	TRBD2	NA	TGCAGCGTCACTAGCGGCCAGAGCTCCTACAATGAGCAGTTCTTC	CSVTSGQSSYNEQFF
TRBJ2-5	TRBV15	TRBD1	NA	TGTGCCACCAGCAGAGAGGGGCAGGGGGAAGAGACCCAGTACTTC	CATSREGQGEETQYF
TRBJ2-2	TRBV30	NA	NA	TGTGCCTGGAGTCAGAGTTCCACCGGGGAGCTGTTTTTT	CAWSQSSTGELFF
TRBJ2-3	TRBV23-1	NA	NA	TGCGCCGACGGGGTAGAGTATTTT	CADGVEYF
TRBJ1-1	TRBV29-1	NA	once	TGCAGCGTTGCACACGTGAACACTGAAGCTTTCTTT	CSVAHVNTEAFF
TRBJ2-1	TRBV12-3/TRBV12-4	NA	NA	TGTGCCAGCACGGGGACTTATTACAATGAGCAGTTCTTC	CASTGTYYNEQFF
TRBJ1-2	TRBV20-1	TRBD1	NA	TGCAGTGCTAGAACCTCTGACAGGGAGGGGTACACCTTC	CSARTSDREGYTF
TRBJ1-5	TRBV20-1	NA	NA	TGCAGTGCTCGGGACACTAGCAATCAGCCCCAGCATTTT	CSARDTSNQPQHF
TRBJ2-1	TRBV30	TRBD2	NA	TGTGCCTGGAGGCTTAGCGGGGGGGCAGAGCAGTTCTTC	CAWRLSGGAEQFF
TRBJ1-1	TRBV4-1	NA	NA	TGCGCCAGCAGCCCGCGACCTAGTAATGAAGCTTTCTTT	CASSPRPSNEAFF
TRBJ2-7	TRBV29-1	NA	NA	TGCAGCGCCAGCGGGGCAGGGGATAACATGGACGAGCAGTACTTC	CSASGAGDNMDEQYF
TRBJ1-1	TRBV29-1	NA	NA	TGCAGCGTTCGGGACCCCGACACTGAAGCTTTCTTT	CSVRDPDTEAFF
TRBJ2-7	TRBV15	NA	few	TGTGCCACCAGCAGGAGCGGAATCTACGAGCAGTACTTC	CATSRSGIYEQYF
TRBJ2-2	TRBV7-9	NA	NA	TGTGCCAGCAGCTTAAGGAGCCCCGGGGAGCTGTTTTTT	CASSLRSPGELFF
TRBJ1-2	TRBV12-3/TRBV12-4	NA	few	TGTGCCAGCAGTCACAGCTATGGCTACACCTTC	CASSHSYGYTF
TRBJ1-2	TRBV23-1	NA	NA	TGCGCCAGCAGTCAATCTTGGGCCCGAAGGGGCTACACCTTC	CASSQSWARRGYTF
TRBJ1-5	TRBV2	NA	NA	TGTGCCAGCACCAACCAGGGGACTCAGCCCCAGCATTTT	CASTNQGTQPQHF
TRBJ2-7	TRBV3-1	NA	NA	TGTGCCAGCAGCCAAGACGGGGGTGCCGAGCAGTACTTC	CASSQDGGAEQYF
TRBJ2-3	TRBV7-9	NA	NA	TGTGCCAGCAGCTCGACCCCTATCAGCGGGTCTCACAGGGGAGATACGCAGTATTTT	CASSSTPISGSHRGDTQYF
TRBJ2-7	TRBV19	TRBD2	NA	TGTGCCAGTAGTATTAGTGGGCCTAGCGGAGGCGAGCAGTACTTC	CASSISGPSGGEQYF
TRBJ2-5	TRBV27	TRBD1	NA	TGTGCCAGCAGTTCCTACAGGGGTGGGCAAGAGACCCAGTACTTC	CASSSYRGGQETQYF
TRBJ2-1	TRBV2	TRBD2	NA	TGTGCCAGTAGGAGACTAGCTATTAATGAGCAGTTCTTC	CASRRLAINEQFF
TRBJ2-5	TRBV12-3/TRBV12-4	TRBD1	NA	TGTGCCAGCAGTCCCGGGACAGCACGGCAAGAGACCCAGTACTTC	CASSPGTARQETQYF
TRBJ2-2	TRBV5-1	NA	NA	TGCGCCAGCAGCTTGGAATTTGGCGGTGGCGGGGAGCTGTTTTTT	CASSLEFGGGGELFF
TRBJ1-2	TRBV11-2	NA	NA	TGTGCCAGCAGCTTAGTGAGGCAGGGTCAAGGCTACACCTTC	CASSLVRQGQGYTF
TRBJ1-2	TRBV30	NA	NA	TGTGCCTGGAGTGTACGGTCAGGGGATGGCTACACCTTC	CAWSVRSGDGYTF
TRBJ2-7	TRBV3-1	NA	few	TGTGCCAGCAGCCAAGTGGCAGGGGCAGGCGAGCAGTACTTC	CASSQVAGAGEQYF
TRBJ2-7	TRBV5-1	NA	NA	TGCGCCAGCAGCCCTGGACACGGCACCTACGAGCAGTACTTC	CASSPGHGTYEQYF
TRBJ2-7	TRBV20-1	NA	NA	TGCAGTGCTAGAGATCAGGACTGGGGAGACTACGAGCAGTACTTC	CSARDQDWGDYEQYF
TRBJ2-1	TRBV10-3	NA	NA	TGTGCCATCAGTGAGACAAAATTCTACAATGAGCAGTTCTTC	CAISETKFYNEQFF
TRBJ1-2	TRBV7-2	NA	once	TGTGCCAGCAGCCCAGGGGTGGATGGCTACACCTTC	CASSPGVDGYTF